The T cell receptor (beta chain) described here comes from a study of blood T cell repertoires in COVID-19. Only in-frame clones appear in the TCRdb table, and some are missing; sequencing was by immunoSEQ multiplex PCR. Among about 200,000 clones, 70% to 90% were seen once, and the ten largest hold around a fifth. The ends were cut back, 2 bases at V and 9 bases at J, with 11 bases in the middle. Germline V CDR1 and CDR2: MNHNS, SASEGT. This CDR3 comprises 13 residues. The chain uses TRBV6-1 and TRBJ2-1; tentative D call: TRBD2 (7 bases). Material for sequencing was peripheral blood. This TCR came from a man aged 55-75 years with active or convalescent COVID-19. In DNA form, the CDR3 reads TGTGCCAGCAGTGAAACAGGGAGGGGTGAGCAGTTCTTC. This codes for CASSETGRGEQFF.